Listed below are T cell receptor beta chains from one sample, sequenced in a study of T cells after yellow fever vaccination. TCRdb reprocessed the 5' RACE reads via MiXCR and lists one record per CDR3 protein. Among under 550,000 distinct CDR3 sequences listed, about a fifth were seen once. The starting material was PBMCs, obtained approximately 22 days after the first yellow fever vaccination. The receptors come from a man between 18 and 35 years old who received the YFV17D yellow fever vaccine. The CDR3 runs from the conserved cysteine through the conserved F or W.

v_gene	j_gene	CDR3aa
TRBV7-8	TRBJ1-5	CASSQLDQPQHF
TRBV7-9	TRBJ2-1	CASSWGLAGDEQFF
TRBV4-3	TRBJ2-4	CASSQGAAGPKNIQYF
TRBV4-3	TRBJ2-3	CASSQESGGATSTDTQYF
TRBV6-5	TRBJ1-6	CASSYSGPYNSPLHF
TRBV6-5	TRBJ2-3	CASSYNRDTQYF
TRBV15	TRBJ1-1	CATSTQANTEAFF
TRBV5-1	TRBJ2-5	CASSWGTSRQETQYF
TRBV29-1	TRBJ1-1	CSATGELGTEAFF
TRBV23-1	TRBJ2-1	CASGPFRGPSSYNEQFF
TRBV5-1	TRBJ2-5	CASSRLDGQETQYF
TRBV7-9	TRBJ2-5	CASSLGQGEETQYF
TRBV4-3	TRBJ2-7	CASSQGRSGQGFSYEQYF
TRBV5-1	TRBJ1-1	CASSSTGGESTEAFF
TRBV19	TRBJ2-3	CASSPTVAADTQYF
TRBV12-3/TRBV12-4	TRBJ2-3	CASSPPGTSPYF
TRBV27	TRBJ2-3	CASSLLRQGADTQYF
TRBV4-2	TRBJ2-6	CASSQPVGTGRFGGANVLTF
TRBV5-1	TRBJ2-3	CASSLGGPDTQYF
TRBV11-2	TRBJ2-5	CASTSQETQYF
TRBV5-1	TRBJ2-1	CASSFWGDNNEQFF
TRBV19	TRBJ2-2	CASSMQGRTGELFF
TRBV12-3/TRBV12-4	TRBJ2-5	CASSLSSPIWAQYF
TRBV11-2	TRBJ2-3	CASGGAGADTQYF